These T cell receptor beta chains were read from a single sample in a study of long-term antiretroviral therapy in people with HIV. Assay used: immunoSEQ multiplex PCR; TCRdb lists only in-frame clones, some missing. The sample consists of approximately 5,700 clones, around 80% of them appearing once. Material: unsorted PBMCs, obtained 1.8 years before starting antiretroviral therapy. These receptors originate from a man in his forties with HIV. The CDR3 runs from the conserved cysteine through the conserved F or W. A D gene is named only where the DNA matches it firmly. Clone size is not always given. Where it is, it says once, few, many or a class for expanded clones.

J,D,size,V,DNA,CDR3
TRBJ1-5,TRBD1,-,TRBV6-1,TGTGCCAGTGGGACAGTCTATCAGCCCCAGCATTTT,CASGTVYQPQHF
TRBJ2-1,-,once,TRBV19,TGTGCCAGTAGTGTACTGGGTTCTGGTGAGCAGTTCTTC,CASSVLGSGEQFF
TRBJ2-1,-,-,TRBV6-5,TGTGCCAGCAGGATAGACAAGAGCTCCTACAATGAGCAGTTCTTC,CASRIDKSSYNEQFF
TRBJ2-7,TRBD1,-,TRBV27,TGTGCCAGCAGTACCCCGACAGGGCGGAATCGCGAGCAGTACTTC,CASSTPTGRNREQYF
TRBJ1-5,TRBD1,-,TRBV28,TGTGCCAGCAGTCCAACACAGGGGCGCGCTCAGCCCCAGCATTTT,CASSPTQGRAQPQHF
TRBJ2-1,TRBD2,-,TRBV29-1,TGCAGCTCGCGAGGGCTAGCGGGAGGGCGGGGCTACAATGAGCAGTTCTTC,CSSRGLAGGRGYNEQFF
TRBJ2-5,-,-,TRBV5-6,TGTGCCAGCAGCTTAGTTCTTGTCAAGACCCAGTACTTC,CASSLVLVKTQYF
TRBJ2-7,-,-,TRBV19,TGTGCCAGTAGTATAAGACAGGCCCGAGGGGAGCAGTACTTC,CASSIRQARGEQYF
TRBJ1-1,-,-,TRBV4-3,TGCGCCAGCAGCCAATGGGGGGCGAGCGGCACTGAAGCTTTCTTT,CASSQWGASGTEAFF
TRBJ1-2,-,-,TRBV29-1,TGCAGCGTTGTAGGGCTAGACTATGGCTACACCTTC,CSVVGLDYGYTF
TRBJ1-4,-,once,TRBV29-1,TGCAGCGTTGCGCGTGGGTCTGGGACTAATGAAAAACTGTTTTTT,CSVARGSGTNEKLFF
TRBJ2-3,TRBD1,-,TRBV7-7,TGTGCCAGCAGCACAGGGGTTGAGGCAGATACGCAGTATTTT,CASSTGVEADTQYF
TRBJ2-1,TRBD1,-,TRBV11-3,TGTGCCAGCAGCTTGACAGGGATTTACAATGAGCAGTTCTTC,CASSLTGIYNEQFF
TRBJ1-1,-,-,TRBV7-6,TGTGCCAGCAGCTTAGCACAACCCCTATTAGGGGGTAACACTGAAGCTTTCTTT,CASSLAQPLLGGNTEAFF
TRBJ2-7,-,once,TRBV21-1,TGTGCCAGCAGGGTCCTGGGAAGCTCCTACGAGCAGTACTTC,CASRVLGSSYEQYF
TRBJ2-7,-,-,TRBV6-5,TGTGCCAGCAGTTACAGGACTGACTCCTACGAGCAGTACTTC,CASSYRTDSYEQYF
TRBJ2-1,TRBD2,once,TRBV9,TGTGCCAGCAGCTTTAGCGGGACCCGAGGGAATGAGCAGTTCTTC,CASSFSGTRGNEQFF
TRBJ2-5,-,once,TRBV20-1,TGCAGTGCTAAAGGGGGGGGGACCCAGTACTTC,CSAKGGGTQYF